This T cell receptor beta chain was identified during a study of shared clonotypes between healthy human individuals. CD45RO-negative CD8 cells positively selected for CCR7 made up the naive population, which excluded terminally differentiated effector memory CD45RA+ cells. Here immunoSEQ multiplex PCR was the method, and the copy in TCRdb shows in-frame clones only, minus some. The table shows under 2,000,000 clones, with over 85% occurring only once. CDR3 length: 14 residues. V gave up 0 bases and J gave up 0 bases, with 6 bases separating them. Germline V CDR1 and CDR2: SGHDT, YYEEEE. The TCR was taken from a man between 18 and 35 years old in good health. The chain employs TRBV5-6 and TRBJ1-1; D is uncertain. Sequencing used naive CD8+ T cells sorted from blood. The CDR3 DNA reads TGTGCCAGCAGCTTGGAGCAGGTGAACACTGAAGCTTTCTTT. Protein product: CASSLEQVNTEAFF.